Sequencing of this T cell receptor beta chain was carried out in a study of control samples from healthy donors and cancer patients. Generated by immunoSEQ multiplex PCR, the TCRdb table keeps only in-frame clones and is missing some. The data hold 150,000 or so clones, with approximately 94% observed a single time. Trimming removed 5 bases from V and 7 bases from J, with 18 bases in between. CDR1 SEHNR and CDR2 FQNEAQ come from the germline V gene (reference sequence). CDR3 length equals 15 residues. Material: blood. This sequence joins TRBV7-9 and TRBJ2-1; possibly TRBD2 for D (5 bases). This clonotype was sampled from a man aged 40-55 years in good health. CDR3: CASSPSGSRGNEQFF. CDR3 nucleotide sequence: TGTGCCAGCAGCCCCTCGGGATCCCGAGGGAATGAGCAGTTCTTC.